The 16 T cell receptor beta chains given below trace back to one sample, sequenced in a study of graft-versus-host responses after intestinal transplantation. Repertoires were generated with immunoSEQ multiplex PCR, while TCRdb's copy carries only in-frame clones and drops some. Seen here are approximately 14,000 clones, around 94% observed once, and the top ten hold 0.55% to 0.9%. The sample consisted of PBMCs, taken 9 days after transplant. The receptors shown here come from a human patient who received an intestinal transplant, so some T cells may come from the graft donor.

The chain has TRBV4-1 and TRBJ1-5, with 7 bases matching TRBD1. The J segment lost 9 bases and the V segment lost 0 bases, leaving 11 bases of the junction unmatched. Germline CDR1 MGHRA, CDR2 YSYEKL. This CDR3 is built from 16 residues. For the CDR3, the DNA is TGCGCCAGCAGCCAAGATCGGGACAGTAGCCTTCCGCCCCAGCATTTT. Its translation: CASSQDRDSSLPPQHF.

The rearrangement links TRBV29-1 to TRBJ2-7; D remains unclear. The V gene's germline CDR1 is SQVTM and CDR2 ANQGSEA. Trimming shortened V by 4 bases and J by 0 bases, and 10 bases separated the two germline ends. This CDR3 has 13 amino acids. The CDR3 DNA is TGCAGCGTTGGGAAGAGTAACTCCTACGAGCAGTACTTC. This sequence encodes CSVGKSNSYEQYF.

The CDR3 here is CASSVRDVASRNTIYF. The CDR3 DNA reads as TGTGCCAGCAGCGTCCGGGACGTTGCGTCGCGGAACACCATATATTTT. The rearrangement joins TRBV7-9 to TRBJ1-3; D may be TRBD1 (5 bases). The CDR3 is 16 residues long. Trimming took 5 bases from V and 7 from J, leaving 21 bases between them. CDR1 is SEHNR and CDR2 is FQNEAQ in the germline V gene (reference sequence).

This chain uses TRBV9 with TRBJ2-5; no firm D call. Trimming removed 0 bases from V and 2 bases from J, with 14 bases in between. Germline CDR1 and CDR2: SGDLS and YYNGEE. This CDR3 spans 16 amino acids. CDR3 loop: CASSVDLFTVQETQYF. CDR3 in DNA: TGTGCCAGCAGCGTAGACCTGTTTACAGTACAAGAGACCCAGTACTTC.

V and J are TRBV7-6 and TRBJ2-7; the D is unclear. From germline, CDR1 is SGHVS and CDR2 FNYEAQ. CDR3 length equals 13 residues. V lost 5 bases to trimming and J lost 0 bases, with 8 bases between them. The CDR3 is CASSPDSSYEQYF. CDR3 DNA sequence: TGTGCCAGCAGCCCCGATAGCTCCTACGAGCAGTACTTC.

The V and J genes are TRBV5-1 and TRBJ2-3; D ambiguous. V lost 1 base and J 6 bases, leaving 15 bases between the germline ends. This CDR3 has 15 amino acids. Germline V gene sequence: CDR1 SGHRS, CDR2 YFSETQ. CDR3 sequence: CASSLRGPTGDTQYF. As DNA, the CDR3 is TGCGCCAGCAGCTTGCGCGGCCCAACGGGCGATACGCAGTATTTT.

This clone was detected only once. The chain employs TRBV27 and TRBJ2-3, with a weak D call TRBD2 (5 bases). Germline CDR1 MNHEY, CDR2 SMNVEV (reference sequence). The CDR3 extends over 14 amino acids. V lost 3 bases to trimming and J lost 3 bases, with 10 bases between them. The CDR3: CASSFSPGTDTQYF. The CDR3, as DNA: TGTGCCAGCAGTTTCAGTCCGGGAACAGATACGCAGTATTTT.

This chain links TRBV19 with TRBJ2-2; the D is unclear. The CDR3 covers 10 residues. Germline CDR1 and CDR2: LNHDA and SQIVND (reference sequence). The ends were cut back, 5 bases at V and 9 bases at J, with 4 bases in the middle. Written as DNA, the CDR3 is TGTGCCAGTAGTGGCCGGGAGCTGTTTTTT. Amino acids: CASSGRELFF.

This clone was recorded once. V gene TRBV9 combines with J gene TRBJ1-4, with a tentative D call TRBD1 (6 bases). V was pared by 0 bases and J by 8 bases, with 14 bases between. Looked up from germline, CDR1 is SGDLS and CDR2 is YYNGEE. The CDR3 is made up of 15 amino acids. The CDR3 loop reads CASSVDGGQGEKLFF. CDR3 sequence (DNA): TGTGCCAGCAGCGTAGATGGGGGGCAAGGGGAAAAACTGTTTTTT.

The CDR3 region has the DNA TGCGCCAGCTTACAGGATACCAATGAGCAGTTCTTC. It codes for CASLQDTNEQFF. V usage is TRBV10-2 and J usage is TRBJ2-1, with D possibly matching TRBD1 (5 bases). Germline CDR1 reads WSHSY; CDR2 reads SAAADI. The CDR3 loop spans 12 amino acids. Trimming left V 8 bases short and J 6 bases short, with 11 bases between.

V is TRBV2 and J is TRBJ1-4; D possibly corresponds to TRBD1 (6 bases). CDR1 and CDR2 from the germline V gene are SNHLY and FYNNEI. The CDR3 loop spans 16 amino acids. V was trimmed by 5 bases and J by 8 bases, leaving 21 bases between them. Here the CDR3 reads CASSLYEQGPAEKLFF. DNA for the CDR3: TGTGCCAGCAGTCTCTACGAACAGGGACCAGCGGAAAAACTGTTTTTT.

The CDR3 nucleotides are TGTGCCAGCAGCTTGGTCGGGTACCCCTACGAGCAGTACTTC. Translated, it gives CASSLVGYPYEQYF. The genes are TRBV5-4 and TRBJ2-7; D gene ambiguous. V lost 0 bases to trimming and J lost 2 bases, with 9 bases between them. The CDR3 covers 14 residues. Looked up from germline, CDR1 is SGHNT and CDR2 is YYREEE (reference sequence).

V is TRBV5-8 and J is TRBJ2-5, with 8 bases fitting TRBD2. Germline values: CDR1 SGHTS, CDR2 YDEGEE. The CDR3 consists of 18 residues. Trimming took 3 bases from V and 2 from J; bases not matched to a gene: 15. The chain's CDR3 is CASSWYPNPLAAQETQYF. The CDR3 DNA sequence: TGTGCCAGCAGCTGGTACCCCAACCCACTAGCGGCACAAGAGACCCAGTACTTC.

The gene calls are TRBV5-4 and TRBJ2-3, with 8 positions matching TRBD1. This CDR3 region has 14 residues. CDR1 is SGHNT and CDR2 is YYREEE in the germline V gene (reference sequence). Germline trimming cut 0 bases from V and 4 bases from J; bases unmatched to any gene: 1. In DNA form, the CDR3 reads TGTGCCAGCAGCTTGGAACAGGGGGCAGATACGCAGTATTTT. This encodes CASSLEQGADTQYF.

V gene TRBV30 combines with J gene TRBJ2-1, with D perhaps being TRBD1 or TRBD2 (5 bases each). There are 13 residues in the CDR3. The germline V gene has CDR1 GTSNPN and CDR2 SVGIG (reference sequence). Trimming took off 1 base at V and 6 bases at J, with 10 bases between the two ends. The CDR3, as DNA: TGTGCCTGGAGTGCAGGGAGTGGCAATGAGCAGTTCTTC. Translated, it gives CAWSAGSGNEQFF.

This clone came up a few times. The chain has TRBV28 and TRBJ2-7; TRBD2 aligns across 9 bases. Germline CDR1 and CDR2: MDHEN and SYDVKM. Trimming took 6 bases from V and 3 from J; bases not matched to a gene: 9. This CDR3 is 15 amino acids long. CDR3 DNA sequence: TGTGCCAGCAGCCTGTGGGCTAGCGGGAACTACGAGCAGTACTTC. Translating it yields CASSLWASGNYEQYF. Full variable domain (outside the CDR3, taken from reference TRBV28 and TRBJ2-7): DVKVTQSSRYLVKRTGEKVFLECVQDMDHENMFWYRQDPGLGLRLIYFSYDVKMKEKGDIPEGYSVSREKKERFSLILESASTNQTSMYLCASSLWASGNYEQYFGPGTRLTVT.